A single sample is the source of the 13 T cell receptor beta chains below, sequenced in a study of shared clonotypes between healthy human individuals. Profiled with immunoSEQ multiplex PCR; TCRdb holds only in-frame clones, not every one. The sample consists of roughly 500,000 clones, roughly 83% of them appearing once. The sequencing input was PBMCs. The receptors here all came from a woman aged 40 to 50 in good health. Some clones in this sample may be carry-over from other donors' samples.

This clone was found a few times. V gene TRBV7-8 combines with J gene TRBJ2-1; 16 bases agree with TRBD2. The CDR3 extends over 17 amino acids. Germline CDR1 SGHVS, CDR2 FQNEAQ. V was pared by 5 bases and J by 8 bases, with 9 bases of the junction left unmatched. In DNA form, the CDR3 reads TGTGCCAGCAGCCCTCGGGGACTAGCGGGAGGGCACGATGAGCAGTTCTTC. It yields the protein CASSPRGLAGGHDEQFF.

This clone showed up just a few times. The rearrangement uses TRBV7-8 and TRBJ1-4; possible D gene TRBD1, 6 bases. The CDR3 consists of 16 residues. V gave up 4 bases and J gave up 7 bases, with 19 bases separating them. From germline, CDR1 is SGHVS and CDR2 FQNEAQ. CDR3 coding DNA: TGTGCCAGCAGCTCATTTAGGGGGGGAACGGGTGAAAAACTGTTTTTT. Translated: CASSSFRGGTGEKLFF. The variable domain in full, with the rest retrieved from reference TRBV7-8 and TRBJ1-4, is GAGVSQSPRYKVAKRGQDVALRCDPISGHVSLFWYQQALGQGPEFLTYFQNEAQLDKSGLPSDRFFAERPEGSVSTLKIQRTQQEDSAVYLCASSSFRGGTGEKLFFGSGTQLSVL.

This clone has ten or more counts. The CDR3 nucleotides read TGTGCCAGCAGCCCAAGGGGGACTAGCGTAAACATTCAGTACTTC. It yields the protein CASSPRGTSVNIQYF. V and J are TRBV7-9 and TRBJ2-4; 10 bases match TRBD2. The CDR3 totals 15 residues. Per the germline V gene, CDR1 is SEHNR and CDR2 is FQNEAQ (reference sequence). Germline trimming cut 5 bases from V and 6 bases from J; bases unmatched to any gene: 7.

The chain recombines TRBV6-5 with TRBJ1-2; no firm D call. CDR3 length equals 13 residues. With 6 bases removed from V and 3 bases from J, the gap between germline ends came to 11 bases. Germline CDR1 is MNHEY and CDR2 is SVGAGI. CDR3 sequence: CASSWEQYYGYTF. Here the CDR3 DNA reads TGTGCCAGCAGCTGGGAGCAGTACTATGGCTACACCTTC.

The V gene is TRBV29-1, the J gene TRBJ1-4; D is perhaps TRBD1 (5 bases). Trimming pared 7 bases from V and 3 bases from J, leaving 12 bases between. The CDR3 consists of 13 residues. Germline values: CDR1 SQVTM, CDR2 ANQGSEA. The CDR3 nucleotides read TGCAGCGCCTCGACAGTAGCTAATGAAAAACTGTTTTTT. Protein sequence: CSASTVANEKLFF.

Only a few counts were recorded for this clone. The chain employs TRBV11-2 and TRBJ2-1; 9 bases agree with TRBD1. CDR3 length equals 17 residues. Trimming removed 2 bases from V and 4 bases from J; junction bases left unmatched: 9. Germline values: CDR1 SGHAT, CDR2 FQNNGV. CDR3 DNA: TGTGCCAGCAGCTTAAGTTTTGCGGGACAGGGATACAATGAGCAGTTCTTC. It is translated as CASSLSFAGQGYNEQFF.

This chain uses TRBV9 with TRBJ2-7; tentatively, D is TRBD2 (6 bases). This CDR3 region has 14 residues. Germline lookup yields CDR1 SGDLS and CDR2 YYNGEE. Deletions cut 2 bases from V and 0 bases from J, with 9 bases between. The CDR3 is CASSVTSTSYEQYF. The CDR3, as DNA: TGTGCCAGCAGCGTTACTAGCACCTCCTACGAGCAGTACTTC.

The sample holds a few counts of this clone. The genes are TRBV19 and TRBJ1-2, with 7 bases identical to TRBD1. This CDR3 comprises 13 residues. J gave up 2 bases and V 7 bases, and 4 bases lay outside the gene matches. Germline values: CDR1 LNHDA, CDR2 SQIVND (reference sequence). The CDR3 protein is CASNLQGNYGYTF. DNA of the CDR3: TGTGCCAGTAATCTACAGGGGAACTATGGCTACACCTTC. Full variable domain (rest looked up from reference TRBV19 and TRBJ1-2): DGGITQSPKYLFRKEGQNVTLSCEQNLNHDAMYWYRQDPGQGLRLIYYSQIVNDFQKGDIAEGYSVSREKKESFPLTVTSAQKNPTAFYLCASNLQGNYGYTFGSGTRLTVV.

V usage is TRBV19 and J usage is TRBJ1-5; the D gene is possibly TRBD1 (5 bases). The CDR3 has 15 residues. Deletions cut 11 bases from V and 5 bases from J, with 22 bases between. Germline V CDR1 and CDR2: LNHDA, SQIVND (reference sequence). CDR3 sequence reads: CAVTSGPGEYQPQHF. The CDR3 nucleotides read TGTGCCGTAACTTCAGGACCGGGGGAATATCAGCCCCAGCATTTT.

Regarding this clone: The same CDR3 can be traced to other DNA sequences in this sample. This chain links TRBV30 with TRBJ2-1; 10 bases align to TRBD2. Germline CDR1 and CDR2: GTSNPN and SVGIG (reference sequence). The CDR3 is 14 residues long. CDR3 nucleotide sequence: TGTGCATGGGGCGGAGGACTAGCGGACAATGAGCAGTTCTTC. Amino acid sequence: CAWGGGLADNEQFF.

CDR3 sequence reads: CASSSGLAGGVEQYF. The CDR3 coding sequence is TGTGCCAGCAGCTCGGGACTAGCGGGAGGGGTCGAGCAGTACTTC. The rearrangement joins TRBV7-2 to TRBJ2-7, with TRBD2 identical over 16 bases. V shed 4 bases, J shed 6 bases, and the junction held 3 bases outside the gene matches. Germline-derived CDR1 and CDR2 are SGHTA and FQGNSA. The CDR3 is 15 residues long.

The rearrangement links TRBV18 to TRBJ2-1; 7 positions match TRBD2. Germline loops: CDR1 KGHSH, CDR2 LQKENI. The V segment lost 1 base and the J segment 5 bases; nucleotides outside the gene matches: 8. The CDR3 is 16 residues long. The CDR3 here is CASSPRSASGNNEQFF. As DNA, the CDR3 is TGTGCCAGCTCACCACGTTCGGCTAGCGGTAACAATGAGCAGTTCTTC.

V is TRBV29-1 and J is TRBJ2-1; D might be TRBD2 (5 bases). V lost 4 bases and J 0 bases, leaving 10 bases between the germline ends. Looked up from germline, CDR1 is SQVTM and CDR2 is ANQGSEA. The CDR3 is 14 amino acids. The CDR3 DNA reads as TGCAGCGTTGTAGCGACCAGCTCCTACAATGAGCAGTTCTTC. Translating it yields CSVVATSSYNEQFF.